Each of the 32 T cell receptor beta chains below was sequenced from the same sample in a study of blood T cell repertoires in COVID-19. The repertoire was sequenced with immunoSEQ multiplex PCR; TCRdb's copy has only in-frame clones and lacks some. The sample yields 300,000 or so clones, 89% seen once. The sequenced material came from peripheral blood. All receptors come from a man between 18 and 29 years old who had recovered from COVID-19.

The chain employs TRBV6-6 and TRBJ1-2; 8 positions agree with TRBD1. The CDR3 is 14 residues long. V gave up 2 bases and J gave up 4 bases; unmatched junction bases: 3. Germline loops: CDR1 MNHNY, CDR2 SVGAGI (reference sequence). CDR3 residues: CASSYPTGVYGYTF. CDR3 sequence (DNA): TGTGCCAGCAGTTACCCGACAGGGGTCTATGGCTACACCTTC.

This clone was counted a few times. The chain joins TRBV3-1 (or the pseudogene TRBV3-2) to TRBJ1-5; D remains unclear. The V gene's germline CDR1 is LGHDT and CDR2 YNNKEL (reference sequence). V shed 1 base and J shed 3 bases, with 7 bases lying between them. The length of the CDR3 is 14 residues. CDR3 protein: CASSQGGFNQPQHF. The CDR3 DNA is TGTGCCAGCAGCCAAGGAGGGTTCAATCAGCCCCAGCATTTT.

The chain carries TRBV9 and TRBJ2-2, with 10 bases aligning to TRBD1. CDR1 is SGDLS, CDR2 YYNGEE, per germline. With 3 bases clipped from V and 6 bases from J, the junction kept 2 bases outside the gene matches. The CDR3 consists of 14 residues. The CDR3 DNA sequence: TGTGCCAGCAGCGGGACAGGGGGACCCGGGGAGCTGTTTTTT. Residues: CASSGTGGPGELFF.

This chain links TRBV13 with TRBJ2-2; 7 nucleotides match TRBD2. Germline CDR1 reads PRHDT; CDR2 reads FYEKMQ (reference sequence). V lost 5 bases and J lost 4; bases outside the gene matches: 13. This CDR3 has 17 amino acids. CDR3 residues: CASSHGRVAGSTGELFF. The CDR3 DNA follows: TGTGCCAGCAGCCACGGGCGAGTAGCGGGTTCCACCGGGGAGCTGTTTTTT.

This clone was observed once. The chain combines TRBV7-2 with TRBJ1-1; tentative D call: TRBD1 (5 bases). The CDR3 spans 17 residues. The germline gives CDR1 SGHTA, CDR2 FQGNSA. The V gene lost 1 base and the J gene lost 4 bases, with 19 bases spanning the gap. In nucleotides, the CDR3 is TGTGCCAGCAGCTTAGAGCGGGGCATCGGTCCGGGCACTGAAGCTTTCTTT. Its protein product is CASSLERGIGPGTEAFF.

Notes on this clone: Other DNA variants within this sample encode the same CDR3. This sequence joins TRBV12-3 or TRBV12-4 and TRBJ2-3; D remains unclear. The CDR3 extends over 12 amino acids. The germline V and J ends were trimmed by 6 bases and 0 bases, with 4 bases remaining between them. The CDR3 DNA reads as TGTGCCAGCAGCCCGAGCACAGATACGCAGTATTTT. Protein product: CASSPSTDTQYF.

A single count supports this clone. The rearrangement joins TRBV20-1 to TRBJ1-2, with D perhaps TRBD1 (5 bases). Germline V gene data show CDR1 as DFQATT and CDR2 as SNEGSKA (reference sequence). The V end lost 3 bases, the J end lost 13 bases, and 12 bases lay between the germline ends. CDR3 length equals 10 residues. The CDR3 here is CSASIRDFTF. The CDR3 DNA reads TGCAGTGCTAGTATACGGGACTTCACCTTC.

The rearrangement links TRBV18 to TRBJ1-1, with TRBD1 identical over 10 bases. The CDR3 has 14 residues. Germline CDR1 and CDR2: KGHSH and LQKENI. Germline trimming cut 1 base from V and 12 bases from J; bases unmatched to any gene: 8. CDR3 in amino acids: CASSPQDRGLLTFF. In DNA, the CDR3 is TGTGCCAGCTCACCACAAGACAGGGGGCTTCTAACTTTCTTT.

This CDR3 reads CASSRTGDITEAFF. The CDR3 DNA reads as TGTGCCAGCAGTAGGACAGGGGACATAACAGAAGCTTTCTTT. The rearrangement links TRBV6-6 to TRBJ1-1, with 9 bases that match TRBD1. This CDR3 is 14 amino acids long. The V and J ends lost 5 bases and 8 bases, in that order; junction bases with no gene match: 9. Germline CDR1 and CDR2: MNHNY and SVGAGI (reference sequence).

The chain links TRBV18 to TRBJ2-5; 10 bases align to TRBD2. The germline CDR1 and CDR2 sequences are KGHSH and LQKENI. There are 16 residues in the CDR3. Trimming cost V 3 bases and J 4 bases; bases outside gene matches: 8. Written as DNA, the CDR3 is TGTGCCAGCTCACCCCTAGCGGGAGATCGAGGAGAGACCCAGTACTTC. Translated, it gives CASSPLAGDRGETQYF.

This chain uses TRBV16 with TRBJ1-5; 8 nucleotides align to TRBD1. The V segment lost 4 bases and the J segment 3 bases; nucleotides outside the gene matches: 26. The CDR3 has 22 residues. Germline loops: CDR1 KGHSY, CDR2 FQNENV. For the CDR3, the DNA is TGTGCCAGCAGCCGCCAACTCCCGGCCATATATTTAGGACAGGGAAACAATCAGCCCCAGCATTTT. Amino acid sequence: CASSRQLPAIYLGQGNNQPQHF.

This chain links TRBV11-1 with TRBJ1-2; D ambiguous. CDR3 length: 15 residues. Trimming cost V 5 bases and J 3 bases, with 16 bases left between them. The V gene's germline CDR1 is SGHAT and CDR2 FQDESV (reference sequence). The CDR3: CASSPPGRVDYGYTF. DNA for the CDR3: TGTGCCAGCAGCCCCCCGGGAAGGGTGGACTATGGCTACACCTTC. Together with reference TRBV11-1 and TRBJ1-2, the CDR3 gives the full variable domain: EAEVAQSPRYKITEKSQAVAFWCDPISGHATLYWYRQILGQGPELLVQFQDESVVDDSQLPKDRFSAERLKGVDSTLKIQPAELGDSAMYLCASSPPGRVDYGYTFGSGTRLTVV.

The V gene is TRBV30, the J gene TRBJ1-4; the match to TRBD1 covers 8 bases. Germline CDR1 and CDR2: GTSNPN and SVGIG (reference sequence). The CDR3 loop spans 14 amino acids. With 4 bases clipped from V and 7 bases from J, the junction kept 8 bases outside the gene matches. The CDR3: CAWTRTGSGEKLFF. The CDR3 DNA follows: TGTGCCTGGACGAGGACAGGGAGTGGTGAAAAACTGTTTTTT. The entire variable domain, with the rest obtained from reference TRBV30 and TRBJ1-4, is as follows: SQTIHQWPATLVQPVGSPLSLECTVEGTSNPNLYWYRQAAGRGLQLLFYSVGIGQISSEVPQNLSASRPQDRQFILSSKKLLLSDSGFYLCAWTRTGSGEKLFFGSGTQLSVL.

The rearrangement uses TRBV4-1 and TRBJ1-1; D is perhaps TRBD1 (6 bases). This CDR3 is built from 15 residues. Germline lookup yields CDR1 MGHRA and CDR2 YSYEKL. Trimming left V 4 bases short and J 1 base short, with 13 bases between. The CDR3 region has the DNA TGCGCCAGCAGCCTCACGTCGACAGGGAACACTGAAGCTTTCTTT. Its translation is CASSLTSTGNTEAFF.

The chain combines TRBV4-1 with TRBJ2-7, with 11 positions matching TRBD1. The CDR3 has 16 residues. Germline CDR1 is MGHRA and CDR2 is YSYEKL. The junction had 10 bases not matched to a gene; V was cut back by 6 bases and J by 3 bases. CDR3 DNA: TGCGCCAGCAGGATTGACGGACAGGGGGCTTTCTACGAGCAGTACTTC. This translates into CASRIDGQGAFYEQYF.

The rearrangement joins TRBV7-9 to TRBJ1-6, with 9 positions matching TRBD1. Per germline, CDR1 SEHNR and CDR2 FQNEAQ (reference sequence). The CDR3 is made up of 16 amino acids. Trimming at V came to 5 bases and at J to 11 bases, leaving 13 bases not matched to a gene. CDR3 coding DNA: TGTGCCAGCAGCCGAGCTCCGGGACAGGGATCAACACCCCTCCACTTT. Its protein is CASSRAPGQGSTPLHF.

The J gene is TRBJ2-7, the V gene TRBV6-6, with 9 bases identical to TRBD1. With V trimmed by 7 bases and J by 3 bases, 10 bases remained unmatched. This CDR3 has 15 amino acids. CDR1 is MNHNY, CDR2 SVGAGI, per germline (reference sequence). CDR3 amino acids: CASMPPGTGYYEQYF. As DNA, the CDR3 is TGTGCCAGCATGCCACCCGGGACAGGGTACTACGAGCAGTACTTC.

This clone was counted only a few times. This chain connects TRBV27 to TRBJ1-5; TRBD1 agrees at 8 bases. V trimming: 6 bases; J trimming: 4 bases; junction bases outside the gene matches: 11. Germline-derived CDR1 and CDR2 are MNHEY and SMNVEV (reference sequence). The CDR3 has 16 residues. CDR3 region: CASRSGRTGLNQPQHF. The CDR3 region has the DNA TGTGCCAGCAGGTCCGGCAGGACAGGGTTAAATCAGCCCCAGCATTTT.

Ten or more counts support this clone. This chain uses TRBV9 with TRBJ2-6, with D hard to call. The germline gives CDR1 SGDLS, CDR2 YYNGEE. V was clipped by 1 base and J by 1 base, with 9 bases between them. The CDR3 is made up of 16 amino acids. In DNA, the CDR3 is TGTGCCAGCAGCGTACCGGGTTGGTCTGGGGCCAACGTCCTGACTTTC. Residues: CASSVPGWSGANVLTF. The complete variable domain, with remaining parts taken from reference TRBV9 and TRBJ2-6, reads DSGVTQTPKHLITATGQRVTLRCSPRSGDLSVYWYQQSLDQGLQFLIQYYNGEERAKGNILERFSAQQFPDLHSELNLSSLELGDSALYFCASSVPGWSGANVLTFGAGSRLTVL.

This clone was observed a single time. The rearrangement links TRBV29-1 to TRBJ1-2; TRBD1 might be the D (6 bases). Trimming removed 2 bases at V and 6 bases at J, with 16 bases between. Germline lookup yields CDR1 SQVTM and CDR2 ANQGSEA. The CDR3 extends over 14 amino acids. The CDR3 nucleotides are TGCAGCGTTGAAATTACAGGGATTGTTAATGGCTACACCTTC. Protein: CSVEITGIVNGYTF.

V gene TRBV7-2 combines with J gene TRBJ2-5, with TRBD1 matching over 8 bases. V lost 5 bases to trimming and J lost 4 bases; unmatched junction nucleotides: 18. The CDR3 is 18 amino acids. CDR1 is SGHTA and CDR2 is FQGNSA in the germline V gene. The CDR3 loop reads CASSGVSLAGGKGETQYF. The DNA of the CDR3 is TGTGCCAGCAGCGGTGTTAGTTTGGCAGGGGGCAAAGGAGAGACCCAGTACTTC.

J is TRBJ1-1 and V is TRBV11-3; D is undetermined. This CDR3 region has 13 residues. V gave up 1 base and J gave up 4 bases, with 7 bases separating them. In germline, CDR1 is SGHNT, CDR2 YENEEA. The CDR3 region is CASSLVAGTEAFF. CDR3 DNA: TGTGCCAGCAGCTTAGTAGCGGGCACTGAAGCTTTCTTT.

The chain links TRBV4-1 to TRBJ2-6; 8 bases match TRBD1. The CDR3 sequence is 18 residues long. V gave up 1 base and J gave up 0 bases; unmatched junction bases: 5. CDR1 is MGHRA and CDR2 is YSYEKL in the germline V gene. This CDR3 reads CASSQVITGGSGANVLTF. CDR3 in DNA: TGCGCCAGCAGCCAAGTAATAACAGGGGGCTCTGGGGCCAACGTCCTGACTTTC.

Note on this clone: An end of the junction does not agree with germline; a read error may underlie this. This chain links TRBV5-8 with TRBJ2-7, with 9 bases fitting TRBD1. CDR1 and CDR2 (germline): SGHTS, YDEGEE. This CDR3 region has 12 residues. CDR3 bases: TGTGCCAGCAGCTGGGACAGGGCAGCAATCAACTTC. Encoded protein: CASSWDRAAINF.

The CDR3 nucleotides read TGTGCCAGCAGCCCATGGCAGGGGGCTGTGAACGAGCAGTACTTC. Its protein product is CASSPWQGAVNEQYF. The gene calls are TRBV5-4 and TRBJ2-7, with 8 bases fitting TRBD1. CDR3 size: 15 residues. With V trimmed by 4 bases and J by 5 bases, 11 bases remained unmatched. Germline-derived CDR1 and CDR2 are SGHNT and YYREEE (reference sequence).

The chain has TRBV10-3 and TRBJ1-2; D perhaps matches TRBD1 (6 bases). The CDR3 contains 16 residues. Trimming removed 6 bases at V and 8 bases at J, with 25 bases between. Germline-derived CDR1 and CDR2 are ENHRY and SYGVKD. CDR3 in DNA: TGTGCCATCAGACACTCGGACAGAAACAACGTCGGGGGCTACACCTTC. The encoded protein is CAIRHSDRNNVGGYTF.

The rearrangement links TRBV2 to TRBJ2-7, with TRBD2 as a possible D gene (6 bases). Trimming removed 5 bases at V and 6 bases at J, with 17 bases between. This CDR3 spans 14 amino acids. Germline V lookup: CDR1 SNHLY, CDR2 FYNNEI. The CDR3 loop is CASSKGLLGGEQYF. DNA of the CDR3: TGTGCCAGCAGTAAGGGCCTCCTCGGGGGCGAGCAGTACTTC.

The chain uses TRBV7-9 and TRBJ2-7, with TRBD1 matching over 7 bases. The CDR3 has 14 amino acids. V lost 4 bases, J lost 4 bases, and 7 bases stayed unmatched. Germline CDR1 reads SEHNR; CDR2 reads FQNEAQ (reference sequence). CDR3 nucleotides: TGTGCCAGCAGCTCAGGGGCAGGGGGATACGAGCAGTACTTC. It codes for CASSSGAGGYEQYF.

This clone was observed once. The rearrangement uses TRBV11-2 and TRBJ1-5; D gene unclear. Germline CDR1 and CDR2: SGHAT and FQNNGV. This CDR3 region has 13 residues. Between the trimmed V and J ends, which lost 2 bases and 5 bases, there was a span of 7 bases. The CDR3 reads CASSLNYDQPQHF. In nucleotides, the CDR3 is TGTGCCAGCAGCTTAAACTACGATCAGCCCCAGCATTTT.

V and J are TRBV4-1 and TRBJ1-1; D is undetermined. The germline gives CDR1 MGHRA, CDR2 YSYEKL. CDR3 size: 15 residues. Trimming took off 1 base at V and 0 bases at J, with 9 bases between the two ends. The CDR3 DNA reads TGCGCCAGCAGCCAAGGAGCTCCCATGAACACTGAAGCTTTCTTT. This translates into CASSQGAPMNTEAFF.

This clone was found once. The genes are TRBV5-6 and TRBJ1-2, with 7 bases matching TRBD1. CDR1 and CDR2 (germline): SGHDT, YYEEEE. This CDR3 spans 14 amino acids. The junction had 4 bases not matched to a gene; V was cut back by 0 bases and J by 5 bases. The CDR3 reads CASSLGGTAYGYTF. The CDR3 DNA follows: TGTGCCAGCAGCTTGGGAGGGACAGCGTATGGCTACACCTTC.

This clone was observed many times. Within the sample, other DNA sequences also encode this same CDR3. The chain links TRBV6-2 or TRBV6-3 to TRBJ1-2; D not certain. There are 12 residues in the CDR3. Trimming took 4 bases from V and 2 from J, leaving 5 bases between them. Per germline, CDR1 MNHEY and CDR2 SVGEGT. CDR3 DNA sequence: TGTGCCAGCAGTTTATCGAACTATGGCTACACCTTC. Its translation: CASSLSNYGYTF.